This entry lists 32 T cell receptor beta chains sequenced from one sample in a study of blood T cell repertoires in COVID-19. The repertoire was sequenced with immunoSEQ multiplex PCR; TCRdb's copy has only in-frame clones and lacks some. Of roughly 60,000 clones listed, 88% are singletons. The sequenced sample consisted of peripheral blood. Receptors were obtained from a man in his forties or fifties with active COVID-19.

This chain uses TRBV2 with TRBJ1-5, with D hard to call. Germline V CDR1 and CDR2: SNHLY, FYNNEI. CDR3 size: 13 residues. V was clipped by 7 bases and J by 9 bases, with 16 bases between them. The CDR3 DNA reads TGTGCCAGCAAGGAGGCGGCCAATGGGCCCCAGCATTTT. Amino acid sequence: CASKEAANGPQHF.

The V call is TRBV2, the J call TRBJ2-3; tentatively, D is TRBD2 (5 bases). Germline values: CDR1 SNHLY, CDR2 FYNNEI. This CDR3 has 15 residues. Trimming stripped 5 bases from V and 4 bases from J, with 16 bases between. CDR3: CASSKEAAAADTQYF. The CDR3 DNA reads TGTGCCAGCAGTAAGGAGGCGGCGGCGGCAGATACGCAGTATTTT.

The chain recombines TRBV18 with TRBJ1-1; 11 positions agree with TRBD1. V shed 0 bases, J shed 3 bases, and the junction held 6 bases outside the gene matches. CDR3 length equals 17 residues. Germline CDR1 and CDR2: KGHSH and LQKENI. Here the CDR3 DNA reads TGTGCCAGCTCACCACCGGGACAGGGGGTTGGGTACACTGAAGCTTTCTTT. This gives the protein CASSPPGQGVGYTEAFF. The full variable domain, with the rest looked up from reference TRBV18 and TRBJ1-1, is NAGVMQNPRHLVRRRGQEARLRCSPMKGHSHVYWYRQLPEEGLKFMVYLQKENIIDESGMPKERFSAEFPKEGPSILRIQQVVRGDSAAYFCASSPPGQGVGYTEAFFGQGTRLTVV.

This chain links TRBV12-3 or TRBV12-4 with TRBJ1-5; D ambiguous. This CDR3 is 11 amino acids long. V was clipped by 4 bases and J by 7 bases, with 5 bases between them. This CDR3 is CASSSGQPQHF. CDR3 DNA: TGTGCCAGCAGTTCAGGACAGCCCCAGCATTTT.

The rearrangement links TRBV7-9 to TRBJ1-3, with D uncertain. This CDR3 is built from 14 residues. In germline, CDR1 is SEHNR, CDR2 FQNEAQ (reference sequence). Trimming shortened V by 0 bases and J by 7 bases, and 10 bases separated the two germline ends. The CDR3 reads CASSLAKSGNTIYF. CDR3 DNA sequence: TGTGCCAGCAGCTTAGCGAAATCCGGGAACACCATATATTTT.

This clone was detected once. The rearrangement joins TRBV19 to TRBJ1-2; 9 nucleotides match TRBD1. CDR3 length equals 16 residues. Germline V gene sequence: CDR1 LNHDA, CDR2 SQIVND (reference sequence). V gave up 5 bases and J gave up 4 bases; unmatched junction bases: 11. The CDR3 DNA reads as TGTGCCAGTAGTCCAGGGACAGGGTCGGTGAGCTATGGCTACACCTTC. The encoded protein is CASSPGTGSVSYGYTF.

The CDR3 DNA is TGTGCCAGTAGTCAACAGGGCCTGAACACTGAAGCTTTCTTT. Its protein is CASSQQGLNTEAFF. The chain joins TRBV19 to TRBJ1-1; TRBD1 is a possible D gene (6 bases). Germline assignment: CDR1 LNHDA and CDR2 SQIVND (reference sequence). V gave up 5 bases and J gave up 0 bases, with 10 bases separating them. The CDR3 contains 14 residues.

This rearrangement joins TRBV27 to TRBJ1-2; the D gene is possibly TRBD1 (5 bases). Germline CDR1 and CDR2: MNHEY and SMNVEV (reference sequence). The CDR3 runs 12 residues. The V and J ends lost 10 bases and 7 bases respectively, with 16 bases between them. CDR3 in DNA: TGTGCCACCGCCGGGGTGGGGGGTGGCTACACCTTC. Amino acids: CATAGVGGGYTF.

The chain recombines TRBV5-8 with TRBJ2-7; D remains ambiguous. The germline V and J ends were trimmed by 0 bases and 2 bases, with 6 bases remaining between them. The CDR3 covers 13 residues. CDR1 is SGHTS and CDR2 is YDEGEE in the germline V gene. The CDR3 region is CASSLVVTYEQYF. CDR3 coding DNA: TGTGCCAGCAGCTTGGTTGTAACCTACGAGCAGTACTTC. Filled out from reference TRBV5-8 and TRBJ2-7, the complete variable domain reads EAGVTQSPTHLIKTRGQQATLRCSPISGHTSVYWYQQALGLGLQFLLWYDEGEERNRGNFPPRFSGRQFPNYSSELNVNALELEDSALYLCASSLVVTYEQYFGPGTRLTVT.

The chain has TRBV6-6 and TRBJ2-5; TRBD2 is a possible D gene (5 bases). V shed 9 bases and J shed 8 bases, with 25 bases lying between them. The CDR3 is 15 amino acids. Germline lookup yields CDR1 MNHNY and CDR2 SVGAGI (reference sequence). In DNA form, the CDR3 reads TGTGCCAGACCATCCCGGTGGCGGGCAAGGGAAACCCAGTACTTC. The encoded protein is CARPSRWRARETQYF.

The chain combines TRBV4-3 with TRBJ2-7; TRBD2 matches 12 bases. Germline V gene sequence: CDR1 LGHNA, CDR2 YSLEER. The CDR3 length is 15 residues. V lost 0 bases to trimming and J lost 3 bases; unmatched junction nucleotides: 0. CDR3 nucleotides: TGCGCCAGCAGCCAAGAACTAGCGGGGGGCTACGAGCAGTACTTC. Translation gives CASSQELAGGYEQYF.

This CDR3 is CASSVGSSGVSYEQYF. CDR3 nucleotide sequence: TGTGCCAGCAGCGTAGGGTCCAGCGGGGTGTCCTACGAGCAGTACTTC. The V and J genes are TRBV9 and TRBJ2-7, with 7 bases that match TRBD2. The trim removed 0 bases at V and 1 base at J, leaving 7 bases unmatched. The CDR3 runs 16 residues. Germline values: CDR1 SGDLS, CDR2 YYNGEE.

This clone has more than one count but fewer than ten. The rearrangement links TRBV9 to TRBJ2-1, with 10 bases lining up with TRBD2. The V gene's germline CDR1 is SGDLS and CDR2 YYNGEE. V trimming: 2 bases; J trimming: 5 bases; junction bases outside the gene matches: 4. The CDR3 consists of 15 residues. CDR3 in DNA: TGTGCCAGCAGCGTGAGCGGGGGGGCGGACAATGAGCAGTTCTTC. This codes for CASSVSGGADNEQFF.

The gene calls are TRBV7-9 and TRBJ1-4, with TRBD1 as a possible D gene (5 bases). The CDR3 consists of 16 residues. The germline V and J ends were trimmed by 5 bases and 4 bases, with 17 bases remaining between them. The germline V gene encodes CDR1 SEHNR and CDR2 FQNEAQ (reference sequence). The CDR3 DNA reads TGTGCCAGCAGCCAAACGCGGGGCTCGCGTAATGAAAAACTGTTTTTT. Its translation: CASSQTRGSRNEKLFF.

This clone appeared a single time. The rearrangement joins TRBV7-9 to TRBJ2-5, with TRBD2 identical over 11 bases. CDR1 is SEHNR, CDR2 FQNEAQ, per germline (reference sequence). The CDR3 length is 17 residues. V lost 4 bases and J lost 4; bases outside the gene matches: 11. The CDR3 sequence: CASSSAIAGGPGETQYF. CDR3 nucleotide sequence: TGTGCCAGCAGCTCCGCCATAGCGGGGGGGCCGGGAGAGACCCAGTACTTC.

This clone has just one count. An end of the junction differs from the germline gene, which may be a read error. The chain has TRBV12-5 and TRBJ1-2; D perhaps matches TRBD1 (6 bases). Germline V lookup: CDR1 LGHNT, CDR2 FRNRAP. This CDR3 has 11 residues. The CDR3 DNA reads TGTGCTAGTGGTTTGGCGAAGGACAGCGCCTTC. Amino acid sequence: CASGLAKDSAF.

The chain recombines TRBV5-1 with TRBJ2-3; 12 bases align to TRBD2. Germline V CDR1 and CDR2: SGHRS, YFSETQ. Trimming removed 0 bases from V and 7 bases from J; junction bases left unmatched: 6. The CDR3 totals 16 residues. CDR3 DNA sequence: TGCGCCAGCAGCTTGGGATCTAGCGGGGGGGCCAATACGCAGTATTTT. Translated, it gives CASSLGSSGGANTQYF.

To note about this clone: At the DNA level, this CDR3 is encoded by other sequences in the same sample as well. The chain links TRBV7-2 to TRBJ2-7; D remains ambiguous. CDR1 and CDR2 from the germline V gene are SGHTA and FQGNSA. CDR3 length: 12 residues. Trimming pared 5 bases from V and 4 bases from J, leaving 9 bases between. Here the CDR3 DNA reads TGTGCCAGCAGCCCCTCCTCTTACGAGCAGTACTTC. Translated: CASSPSSYEQYF.

This sequence joins TRBV5-1 and TRBJ1-4, with 8 bases lining up with TRBD1. Germline V CDR1 and CDR2: SGHRS, YFSETQ. V trimming: 4 bases; J trimming: 8 bases; junction bases outside the gene matches: 7. The CDR3 is 14 amino acids. Here the CDR3 reads CASSGGQGGEKLFF. The DNA of the CDR3 is TGCGCCAGCAGCGGCGGACAGGGAGGGGAAAAACTGTTTTTT.

V usage is TRBV3-1 (or the pseudogene TRBV3-2) and J usage is TRBJ1-5; 8 positions agree with TRBD1. Germline V gene sequence: CDR1 LGHDT, CDR2 YNNKEL (reference sequence). This CDR3 is built from 15 residues. V lost 4 bases to trimming and J lost 0 bases; unmatched junction nucleotides: 2. This chain's CDR3 is CASSPTGGSNQPQHF. CDR3 bases: TGTGCCAGCAGCCCTACAGGGGGTAGCAATCAGCCCCAGCATTTT.

The chain uses TRBV3-1 (or the pseudogene TRBV3-2) and TRBJ1-3, with a possible D match to TRBD1 (5 bases). Germline V gene sequence: CDR1 LGHDT, CDR2 YNNKEL (reference sequence). The CDR3 is 11 residues long. The V end was cut by 1 base, the J end by 12 bases, with 7 bases between. CDR3 in DNA: TGTGCCAGCAGCCAAGCACAGGACATATATTTT. Amino acid sequence: CASSQAQDIYF.

The chain uses TRBV7-9 and TRBJ1-5, with a possible D match to TRBD1 (5 bases). Germline CDR1 SEHNR, CDR2 FQNEAQ (reference sequence). The CDR3 has 14 amino acids. Between the trimmed V and J ends, which lost 5 bases and 0 bases, there was a span of 8 bases. The CDR3 is CASSDRGSNQPQHF. CDR3 DNA sequence: TGTGCCAGCAGCGACAGAGGTAGCAATCAGCCCCAGCATTTT.

The chain carries TRBV7-9 and TRBJ2-7; D perhaps matches TRBD1 (6 bases). CDR1 is SEHNR, CDR2 FQNEAQ, per germline (reference sequence). The CDR3 totals 14 residues. V lost 2 bases, J lost 2 bases, and 10 bases lay in between. The CDR3 loop reads CASSLSQGAYEQYF. CDR3 coding DNA: TGTGCCAGCAGCTTATCACAGGGTGCCTACGAGCAGTACTTC.

This chain uses TRBV3-1 (or the pseudogene TRBV3-2) with TRBJ1-1; 9 positions match TRBD1. Germline V lookup: CDR1 LGHDT, CDR2 YNNKEL (reference sequence). Unmatched junction bases numbered 3, after V lost 3 bases and J lost 1 base. CDR3 length equals 15 residues. The CDR3 nucleotides are TGTGCCAGCAGCCAGGCGGGACAGGGGAACACTGAAGCTTTCTTT. This sequence encodes CASSQAGQGNTEAFF.

V usage is TRBV7-9 and J usage is TRBJ1-2; D might be TRBD1 (6 bases). Germline loops: CDR1 SEHNR, CDR2 FQNEAQ (reference sequence). Trimming removed 1 base at V and 8 bases at J, with 14 bases between. The CDR3 length is 14 residues. In DNA, the CDR3 is TGTGCCAGCAGCTTAGACAGGGATTTGGGAGGCTACACCTTC. Its translation: CASSLDRDLGGYTF.

The chain recombines TRBV5-6 with TRBJ1-1; D gene unclear. This CDR3 is built from 12 residues. Between the trimmed V and J ends, which lost 2 bases and 1 base, there was a span of 3 bases. Germline loops: CDR1 SGHDT, CDR2 YYEEEE. CDR3 DNA sequence: TGTGCCAGCAGCTTCGGGAACACTGAAGCTTTCTTT. Translation: CASSFGNTEAFF. Based on the CDR3 plus reference TRBV5-6 and TRBJ1-1, the full variable domain is DAGVTQSPTHLIKTRGQQVTLRCSPKSGHDTVSWYQQALGQGPQFIFQYYEEEERQRGNFPDRFSGHQFPNYSSELNVNALLLGDSALYLCASSFGNTEAFFGQGTRLTVV.

CDR3 DNA: TGTGCCAGCAGCCAAGGACTAGCGGGGGGGCCTGAGCAGTTCTTC. Translating gives CASSQGLAGGPEQFF. V usage is TRBV4-2 and J usage is TRBJ2-1, with TRBD2 matching 14 bases. This CDR3 is 15 amino acids long. J was trimmed by 9 bases and V by 1 base; bases with no gene match: 2. Germline CDR1 and CDR2: LGHNA and YNFKEQ.

The gene calls are TRBV6-6 and TRBJ1-1; no clear D gene. The CDR3 runs 13 residues. V shed 7 bases and J shed 1 base, with 10 bases lying between them. Per the germline V gene, CDR1 is MNHNY and CDR2 is SVGAGI (reference sequence). The CDR3 sequence is CASIRAGNTEAFF. The DNA for the CDR3 is TGTGCCAGCATACGGGCGGGGAACACTGAAGCTTTCTTT.

This chain uses TRBV11-2 with TRBJ2-3, with a possible D match to TRBD2 (6 bases). This CDR3 has 16 amino acids. From germline, CDR1 is SGHAT and CDR2 FQNNGV. Between the trimmed V and J ends, which lost 6 bases and 1 base, there was a span of 17 bases. The CDR3: CASRQRASEGTDTQYF. The DNA for the CDR3 is TGTGCCAGCAGGCAAAGGGCTAGCGAGGGCACAGATACGCAGTATTTT.

The chain is built from TRBV2 and TRBJ1-1, with a possible D match to TRBD1 (5 bases). The CDR3 totals 14 residues. Trimming left V 6 bases short and J 4 bases short, with 15 bases between. In germline, CDR1 is SNHLY, CDR2 FYNNEI. The CDR3 DNA sequence: TGTGCCAGCAGGGGACTCGAGGGGAGCACTGAAGCTTTCTTT. Protein sequence: CASRGLEGSTEAFF. The complete variable domain, with remaining parts taken from reference TRBV2 and TRBJ1-1, reads EPEVTQTPSHQVTQMGQEVILRCVPISNHLYFYWYRQILGQKVEFLVSFYNNEISEKSEIFDDQFSVERPDGSNFTLKIRSTKLEDSAMYFCASRGLEGSTEAFFGQGTRLTVV.

The rearrangement links TRBV12-3 or TRBV12-4 to TRBJ2-7; a possible D gene is TRBD2 (6 bases). With 8 bases removed from V and 1 base from J, the gap between germline ends came to 9 bases. CDR3 length: 12 residues. The CDR3 coding sequence is TGTGCCAGCGGAGGGATTTCCTACGAGCAGTACTTC. Its protein product is CASGGISYEQYF.

V is TRBV19 and J is TRBJ1-6, with D unresolved. The CDR3 sequence is 13 residues long. The V and J ends lost 2 bases and 8 bases respectively, with 7 bases between them. Germline V lookup: CDR1 LNHDA, CDR2 SQIVND (reference sequence). This CDR3 is CASSITGDSPLHF. The CDR3, as DNA: TGTGCCAGTAGTATAACTGGAGATTCACCCCTCCACTTT.